This record looks at one TCR beta chain sequence and its context. The target of this receptor is not known. The record has no base qualities; no much larger clone is one base away. The data derive from a study of patients and donors after allogeneic stem cell transplantation (TCRdb year 2020). Libraries came from RT-PCR. The instrument was a NextSeq 550. Using fastp trimming at Q25 and MiXCR clonotype assembly, TCRdb reanalyzed the public sequencing data and kept in-frame beta chains. Merged by CDR3 protein, the rows form single entries marked with the most common genes and DNA. Present in this sample are roughly 200,000 distinct CDR3 sequences, 38% of which were seen just once. The ten largest account for approximately 10% of the sample. The V end gives up 1 base and the J end 14 bases, leaving 14 bases in the junction not matched to a gene. The CDR1 and CDR2 encoded by the germline V gene are LGHNA and YNFKEQ. The CDR3 numbers 15 residues from cysteine through phenylalanine. Only the CDR3 DNA is retained, 45 bases long and in frame from the first base.

The receptor comes from a human donor who was either an allogeneic HSCT recipient or a stem cell or donor lymphocyte infusion donor (not recorded which). It is not recorded whose cells these are; they may come from a transplant donor. The sequenced material came from blood, either unsorted or a sorted T cell fraction (not recorded which). This receptor chain uses TRBV4-2 and TRBJ1-5, with 7 bases in between that match TRBD1. Here is the DNA: TGTGCCAGCAGCCAAGGGGACAGTAAGCAATCAATGAAGCATTTT. The resulting protein is CASSQGDSKQSMKHF.